A single sample is the source of the 7 T cell receptor beta chains below, sequenced in a study of T-cell memory formation after mild COVID-19. TCRdb used MiXCR to reprocess the 5' RACE reads, holding one entry per CDR3 protein. The profile shows about 210,000 distinct CDR3 sequences, roughly 30% of them singletons. The sample taken for sequencing was PBMCs or a T cell subset sorted from them (not recorded which). The source of these receptors is an adult woman who had mild COVID-19 (a few samples of this study predate the infection). Cell type and time point are not known.

This clonotype was found a few times. The rearrangement joins TRBV4-1 to TRBJ1-2; D might be TRBD1 (5 bases). V gave up 8 bases and J gave up 0 bases, with 22 bases separating them. CDR3 size: 17 residues. The V gene's germline CDR1 is MGHRA and CDR2 YSYEKL. CDR3 DNA: TGCGCCAGCGGAGGTGAGACAGCGAACTTTCCTAACTATGGCTACACCTTC. The encoded protein is CASGGETANFPNYGYTF.

V usage is TRBV12-3 or TRBV12-4 and J usage is TRBJ1-2, with D possibly being TRBD1 (5 bases). V shed 6 bases and J shed 13 bases, with 21 bases lying between them. The length of the CDR3 is 13 residues. The CDR3 DNA reads as TGTGCCAGCAGATACTCGGGGGGGGTACTAGTCACCTTC. Encoded protein: CASRYSGGVLVTF.

The chain couples TRBV18 to TRBJ2-1; 9 bases map to TRBD2. Germline assignment: CDR1 KGHSH and CDR2 LQKENI. The CDR3 spans 16 residues. Losses at the gene ends were 3 bases for V and 7 bases for J; bases not matched to a gene: 10. The CDR3 sequence is CASSPREIAGVNEQFF. DNA for the CDR3: TGTGCCAGCTCACCGCGGGAAATAGCGGGAGTTAATGAGCAGTTCTTC.

The V and J genes are TRBV12-3 or TRBV12-4 and TRBJ1-1; TRBD1 matches at 9 bases. This CDR3 is built from 13 residues. Germline trimming cut 5 bases from V and 7 bases from J; bases unmatched to any gene: 5. In nucleotides, the CDR3 is TGTGCCAGCAGTCCCGGGACAGGGAATGAAGCTTTCTTT. It encodes CASSPGTGNEAFF.

V and J are TRBV5-5 and TRBJ2-7; D is tentatively TRBD1 or TRBD2 (5 bases each). V was pared by 0 bases and J by 2 bases, with 21 bases between. Germline V CDR1 and CDR2: SGHKS, YYEKEE (reference sequence). CDR3 length: 18 amino acids. In DNA, the CDR3 is TGTGCCAGCAGCTTGGTACCGGTGGCGAGGGGTGGGCCCTACGAGCAGTACTTC. Amino acid sequence: CASSLVPVARGGPYEQYF. The full variable domain, rest sourced from reference TRBV5-5 and TRBJ2-7, is DAGVTQSPTHLIKTRGQQVTLRCSPISGHKSVSWYQQVLGQGPQFIFQYYEKEERGRGNFPDRFSARQFPNYSSELNVNALLLGDSALYLCASSLVPVARGGPYEQYFGPGTRLTVT.

The rearrangement joins TRBV4-2 to TRBJ2-2, with D unresolved. This CDR3 contains 16 residues. CDR1 is LGHNA, CDR2 YNFKEQ, per germline. Between the trimmed V and J ends, which lost 0 bases and 4 bases, there was a span of 12 bases. The CDR3 region is CASSQDRWQRTGELFF. For the CDR3, the DNA is TGTGCCAGCAGCCAAGATAGGTGGCAGCGCACCGGGGAGCTGTTTTTT.

V gene TRBV29-1 combines with J gene TRBJ2-1; TRBD1 agrees at 7 bases. CDR3 length equals 16 residues. Trimming cost V 7 bases and J 1 base; bases outside gene matches: 13. The germline V gene has CDR1 SQVTM and CDR2 ANQGSEA. CDR3 region: CSAEGTQQGSYNEQFF. CDR3 DNA sequence: TGCAGCGCTGAGGGAACCCAACAGGGGTCCTACAATGAGCAGTTCTTC.